These 22 T cell receptor beta chains came from one sample sequenced in a study of control samples from healthy donors and cancer patients. Some clones are missing from TCRdb's copy, which holds only in-frame ones; the method was immunoSEQ multiplex PCR. The data show 110,000 to 150,000 clones, over 90% seen once. Sequenced input: PBMCs. All receptors derive from a man in his sixties with colorectal cancer.

This clone was observed once. This chain links TRBV6-5 with TRBJ2-2; D is possibly TRBD1 (6 bases). Trimming pared 6 bases from V and 6 bases from J, leaving 11 bases between. The CDR3 loop spans 13 amino acids. CDR1 is MNHEY and CDR2 is SVGAGI in the germline V gene. The CDR3 reads CASSRQDPGELFF. DNA of the CDR3: TGTGCCAGCAGCCGACAGGACCCCGGGGAGCTGTTTTTT.

In regard to this clone: One end of the junction fails to match germline, which may point to a read error. CDR3 sequence reads: CAGRGAQETQYF. CDR3 DNA sequence: TGCGCGGGGAGGGGGGCCCAAGAGACCCAGTACTTC. This chain uses TRBV11-2 with TRBJ2-5; a possible D gene is TRBD2 (7 bases). Germline CDR1 reads SGHAT; CDR2 reads FQNNGV. CDR3 size: 12 residues.

This clone has just one count. V gene TRBV12-3 or TRBV12-4 combines with J gene TRBJ2-7; 7 bases agree with TRBD1. This CDR3 region has 13 residues. V was pared by 3 bases and J by 6 bases, with 5 bases of the junction left unmatched. CDR3 in DNA: TGTGCCAGCAGTTTCCGGGACAGTCTCGAGCAGTACTTC. It translates to CASSFRDSLEQYF.

The chain uses TRBV6-5 and TRBJ2-7; 8 bases fit TRBD1. Germline assignment: CDR1 MNHEY and CDR2 SVGAGI. The CDR3 contains 15 residues. Trimming at V came to 0 bases and at J to 6 bases, leaving 7 bases not matched to a gene. DNA for the CDR3: TGTGCCAGCAGTTACTCGACGGACGGGACAGGCGAGCAGTACTTC. Translated: CASSYSTDGTGEQYF.

The V call is TRBV2, the J call TRBJ1-5; D is uncertain. The germline V and J ends were trimmed by 1 base and 7 bases, with 14 bases remaining between them. CDR1 and CDR2 (germline): SNHLY, FYNNEI. CDR3 length: 15 amino acids. This CDR3 is CASSEGYSVGQPQHF. CDR3 nucleotide sequence: TGTGCCAGCAGTGAAGGCTACAGCGTTGGACAGCCCCAGCATTTT.

The genes are TRBV5-1 and TRBJ2-2; TRBD2 agrees at 9 bases. This CDR3 is built from 16 residues. Germline V lookup: CDR1 SGHRS, CDR2 YFSETQ. With 0 bases clipped from V and 6 bases from J, the junction kept 6 bases outside the gene matches. CDR3 loop: CASSLAAGGPAGELFF. DNA for the CDR3: TGCGCCAGCAGCTTGGCCGCGGGGGGGCCCGCCGGGGAGCTGTTTTTT.

This chain uses TRBV10-2 with TRBJ2-5, with D perhaps matching TRBD1 or TRBD2 (5 bases each). Germline V gives CDR1 WSHSY, CDR2 SAAADI. The germline V and J ends were trimmed by 8 bases and 2 bases, with 12 bases remaining between them. This CDR3 is built from 13 residues. The CDR3 loop is CASLRGAQETQYF. As DNA, the CDR3 is TGCGCCAGCCTCCGAGGGGCTCAAGAGACCCAGTACTTC.

The V and J genes are TRBV19 and TRBJ2-5; D is unclear. The germline V gene has CDR1 LNHDA and CDR2 SQIVND (reference sequence). CDR3 length: 14 amino acids. Trimming shortened V by 5 bases and J by 1 base, and 11 bases separated the two germline ends. The CDR3 region is CASSDGEIQETQYF. CDR3 coding DNA: TGTGCCAGTAGTGACGGTGAGATCCAAGAGACCCAGTACTTC.

The CDR3 protein is CASSLALLAGGDTQYF. The CDR3 DNA sequence: TGTGCCAGCAGCTTAGCGCTACTAGCGGGAGGGGATACGCAGTATTTT. The V call is TRBV7-2, the J call TRBJ2-3; 13 bases agree with TRBD2. The CDR3 runs 16 residues. Trimming took 0 bases from V and 6 from J; bases not matched to a gene: 3. Germline CDR1 and CDR2: SGHTA and FQGNSA.

This rearrangement joins TRBV9 to TRBJ2-2; D remains unclear. Trimming pared 4 bases from V and 3 bases from J, leaving 10 bases between. CDR1 is SGDLS and CDR2 is YYNGEE in the germline V gene. The CDR3 totals 14 residues. CDR3: CASSSRTDTGELFF. In DNA, the CDR3 is TGTGCCAGCAGCTCGAGGACGGACACCGGGGAGCTGTTTTTT.

The V call is TRBV29-1, the J call TRBJ1-2; D gene ambiguous. The germline CDR1 and CDR2 sequences are SQVTM and ANQGSEA. V lost 2 bases and J 5 bases, leaving 15 bases between the germline ends. The CDR3 has 14 residues. The CDR3 protein is CSVEREPETYGYTF. CDR3 coding DNA: TGCAGCGTTGAACGAGAACCGGAGACATATGGCTACACCTTC.

The CDR3 DNA reads as TGTGCCAGCAGCTTACGGCGCGTAAGTCAGGCAGATACGCAGTATTTT. Its translation is CASSLRRVSQADTQYF. V and J are TRBV7-2 and TRBJ2-3; D gene unclear. With 2 bases removed from V and 4 bases from J, the gap between germline ends came to 16 bases. The CDR3 is made up of 16 amino acids. CDR1 is SGHTA, CDR2 FQGNSA, per germline.

The chain uses TRBV6-5 and TRBJ1-4, with 9 positions matching TRBD1. Trimming at V came to 2 bases and at J to 8 bases, leaving 9 bases not matched to a gene. The CDR3 runs to 16 residues. Germline-derived CDR1 and CDR2 are MNHEY and SVGAGI. CDR3 bases: TGTGCCAGCAGTTACAGTGTGGGACAGGGAAGAGAAAAACTGTTTTTT. Translating gives CASSYSVGQGREKLFF.

V gene TRBV5-1 combines with J gene TRBJ2-7; 10 bases are a match to TRBD1. The CDR3 contains 14 residues. Germline CDR1 reads SGHRS; CDR2 reads YFSETQ. The J segment lost 2 bases and the V segment lost 3 bases, leaving 2 bases of the junction unmatched. The CDR3 sequence is CASSSGTGAYEQYF. The CDR3 nucleotides read TGCGCCAGCAGCTCGGGGACAGGGGCCTACGAGCAGTACTTC.

Turning to this clone: Since the CDR3 does not end with the conserved phenylalanine or tryptophan, this likely comes from a read error. Because the CDR3's place on the DNA is in doubt, the DNA is left out and the CDR3 is given as listed by TCRdb. The chain carries TRBV24-1 and TRBJ1-4; the table's D gene call, TRBD1, was not cross checked with the DNA. Germline V lookup: CDR1 KGHDR, CDR2 SFDVKD. The CDR3 is 10 residues long, counting both termini. CDR3 sequence: CATSEEGTGQ.

The rearrangement joins TRBV11-1 to TRBJ1-3; the D is unclear. Between the trimmed V and J ends, which lost 2 bases and 7 bases, there was a span of 15 bases. Germline assignment: CDR1 SGHAT and CDR2 FQDESV (reference sequence). The CDR3 has 15 residues. CDR3 coding DNA: TGTGCCAGCAGCTTATCCGGCCGGCTCGTGAACACCATATATTTT. This sequence encodes CASSLSGRLVNTIYF.

This sequence joins TRBV7-9 and TRBJ2-3, with 9 bases that match TRBD1. Germline V lookup: CDR1 SEHNR, CDR2 FQNEAQ (reference sequence). V lost 3 bases and J lost 0; bases outside the gene matches: 1. The CDR3 sequence is 15 residues long. In DNA form, the CDR3 reads TGTGCCAGCAGCTTCGGACAGGGGAGCACAGATACGCAGTATTTT. Encoded protein: CASSFGQGSTDTQYF.

This chain joins TRBV7-2 and TRBJ2-1; 7 nucleotides agree with TRBD2. The CDR3 is made up of 14 amino acids. J lost 6 bases, V lost 5 bases, and 7 bases had no gene match. Germline CDR1 reads SGHTA; CDR2 reads FQGNSA. CDR3 region: CASSNGLVSNEQFF. The CDR3 nucleotides read TGTGCCAGCAGCAACGGACTAGTGAGCAATGAGCAGTTCTTC. The full variable domain, completed using reference TRBV7-2 and TRBJ2-1, is GAGVSQSPSNKVTEKGKDVELRCDPISGHTALYWYRQSLGQGLEFLIYFQGNSAPDKSGLPSDRFSAERTGGSVSTLTIQRTQQEDSAVYLCASSNGLVSNEQFFGPGTRLTVL.

This chain uses TRBV25-1 with TRBJ1-2; 12 nucleotides agree with TRBD1. After removal of 4 bases from V and 4 bases from J, the junction contained 7 bases not matched to a gene. Germline V gene data show CDR1 as MGHDK and CDR2 as SYGVNS. The CDR3 extends over 16 amino acids. CDR3 loop: CASSVSGTGGTYGYTF. Written as DNA, the CDR3 is TGTGCCAGCAGTGTCTCCGGGACAGGGGGCACCTATGGCTACACCTTC.

The chain employs TRBV5-1 and TRBJ2-2; the D gene is possibly TRBD1 (6 bases). The V gene's germline CDR1 is SGHRS and CDR2 YFSETQ. Trimming stripped 1 base from V and 4 bases from J, with 14 bases between. CDR3 length: 16 residues. The DNA of the CDR3 is TGCGCCAGCAGCTTGCAGGGGTCGCTCGGCACCGGGGAGCTGTTTTTT. Protein: CASSLQGSLGTGELFF.

The chain is built from TRBV5-4 and TRBJ2-6, with D possibly matching TRBD2 (6 bases). Trimming took off 0 bases at V and 0 bases at J, with 13 bases between the two ends. CDR1 SGHNT and CDR2 YYREEE come from the germline V gene (reference sequence). The CDR3 extends over 18 amino acids. DNA of the CDR3: TGTGCCAGCAGCTTGGATCGGGGGATAGGCTCTGGGGCCAACGTCCTGACTTTC. Its translation: CASSLDRGIGSGANVLTF.

CDR3 nucleotides: TGTGCCTGGAGTCAGGAGAGCAATCAGCCCCAGCATTTT. It yields the protein CAWSQESNQPQHF. V gene TRBV30 combines with J gene TRBJ1-5; no definite D call. Deletions cut 2 bases from V and 1 base from J, with 6 bases between. The CDR3 consists of 13 residues. Looked up from germline, CDR1 is GTSNPN and CDR2 is SVGIG (reference sequence). The full variable domain, its missing parts supplied by reference TRBV30 and TRBJ1-5, is SQTIHQWPATLVQPVGSPLSLECTVEGTSNPNLYWYRQAAGRGLQLLFYSVGIGQISSEVPQNLSASRPQDRQFILSSKKLLLSDSGFYLCAWSQESNQPQHFGDGTRLSIL.